This T cell receptor beta chain was recorded in a study of shared clonotypes between healthy human individuals (dated by TCRdb to about 2020). For the wider study: The cohort included a few men and a couple of women between 18 and 49 years of age. For each donor, CD4 naive and CD4 memory were each given three plates, CD8 naive was given two plates, and CD8 memory was given one plate. To estimate repertoire size and how much clonotype sharing occurs between individuals, the study deeply sequenced the blood TCR repertoires of roughly 5 healthy adults. Different laboratories and diverse techniques were used to prepare libraries and sequence TCR repertoires, to increase sequencing depth and limit assay-specific biases. Each donor's leukapheresis produced roughly between about 0.85 and 10 billion PBMCs. Points the paper makes about the study in general: Sampling was restricted to blood, and TCR repertoires in tissues likely differ from the TCR repertoires found in blood. When a few donors were compared, the shared fraction of clonotypes was around 5% for naive CD4, about 4% for naive CD8, roughly 2.5% for memory CD4, and 0.35% to 0.5% for memory CD8. The small number of donors limited the genetic and exposure-history diversity represented. Even with the large sequencing depth, rarefaction of the sorted-subset datasets indicated that sequencing was incomplete. Pairwise subsampling led to the expectation that sequencing depth would affect the degree of clonotype sharing among donors. Clonotypes shared by all four sorted-subset donors showed higher generation probabilities than non-shared clonotypes. Larger estimated clonotype richness was generally found for naive subsets than for memory subsets.

With regard to this clone: The clone's antigen remains unknown. Base qualities are not provided; no much larger clone lies one nucleotide away. Other DNA sequences in the sample encode the same CDR3.

TCR CDR3 regions were amplified from genomic DNA by multiplex PCR using the deep immunoSEQ assay. Genomic DNA extracted from each cell subset was distributed evenly over all wells of several immunoSEQ 96-well plates, and each plate served as one replicate. Each replicate PCR for sorted subsets received about 0.2 ug genomic DNA, equal to 28,000 or so T cell genomes. Purified libraries were measured with a Qubit 3.0 fluorometer, size-checked on a Bioanalyzer 2100, and measured again with the KAPA Library Quantification kit. Every immunoSEQ 96-well plate was sequenced on a separate single-read 150-cycle Illumina NextSeq 550 flow cell. The original pipeline was this. Because the immunoSEQ output held only junctional sequences and lacked quality scores, the filtering could not match the filtering applied to full-length reads. To assign V/J genes and CDR3, sequences were annotated using PyIR, a Python wrapper for IgBLAST v1.9, with IMGT germline references. Reads with weak V/J assignments (E-value above 1e-6), missing CDR3, stop codons, out-of-frame junctions, or ambiguous translated residues were removed. V3J clonotypes were defined as sequences sharing an identical inferred V gene, J gene, and CDR3 amino acid sequence. Percentage overlap between repertoires was calculated by dividing the number of shared unique clonotypes by the size of the smaller repertoire. Richness of each repertoire was evaluated using RTK rarefaction, the Chao1 estimator, and Recon v2.1 estimates of unobserved clonotypes. For all TCRbeta clonotypes obtained by the gDNA method from four donors, generation probabilities were computed with OLGA. TCRdb stores this immuneACCESS table with in-frame sequences only. Part of the clones is absent; in the studies checked, under half of the shortfall reflects unresolved V genes, and no reason is known for the rest. V and J calls and clone size come straight from that table; D and trimming were deduced from the DNA. For this sample there are more than 550,000 clones; around 70% appear just once. The ten top clones hold approximately 2% of the sample.

Healthy HIV-negative adults with no recently reported acute infections or vaccinations were included as donors. Every donor was a Caucasian adult living in Nashville, Tennessee, USA. CD4+ T cells were enriched by magnetic negative selection; naive cells were then positively selected on CD45RA, and the negative fraction formed the memory subset. Blood was collected by leukapheresis, and PBMCs were isolated by Ficoll-Histopaque density gradient centrifugation and then cryopreserved in liquid nitrogen vapor phase. Analytical flow cytometry was used to check the purity and quantity of each magnetically sorted T cell population. From each sorted fraction, genomic DNA was isolated and quantified by UV absorbance on a Nanodrop 2000c. The CDR3 goes from the cysteine to the phenylalanine over 12 residues. Solely the CDR3 DNA is kept, with 36 bases framed from the first base. V loses 9 bases of germline sequence and J loses 1 base, and the interval between the two ends is 9 bases. Sequences LNHDA (CDR1) and SQIVND (CDR2) are obtained from the germline V gene (reference sequence).

This sequence was found in a woman aged 30 to 39 in good health. Sequenced material: memory CD4+ T cells sorted from blood. The cell subset or site label, read with the paper, signifies: CD45RA-negative fraction. This receptor chain uses TRBV19 and TRBJ2-5, with TRBD1 tentatively as D gene (5 bases match). The DNA sequence follows: TGTGCCAGCAGGGATTTCCAAGAGACCCAGTACTTC. Translated, it gives CASRDFQETQYF.